The rows below give T cell receptor beta chains drawn from one sample of a study of blood T cell repertoires in COVID-19. Profiled with immunoSEQ multiplex PCR; TCRdb holds only in-frame clones, not every one. The data contain a few hundred thousand clones, more than 75% of them singletons. Sequenced sample: PBMCs or T cells enriched from blood (not recorded which). The receptors here all came from a woman aged 45-65 years who had recovered from COVID-19. Each CDR3 is given with its conserved first and last residue. Each record gives: clone size, J gene, D gene, V gene, CDR3 protein, CDR3 DNA. A D gene is named only where the DNA matches it firmly. Size is omitted from some rows. Given values are once, few, many or a class for expanded clones.

>.|TRBJ2-3|.|TRBV27
CASSPTYDTQYF
TGTGCCAGCAGTCCCACCTACGATACGCAGTATTTT
>.|TRBJ1-1|.|TRBV19
CASSIQGWSLEAFF
TGTGCCAGTAGTATCCAGGGATGGTCACTTGAAGCTTTCTTT
>few|TRBJ1-1|TRBD1|TRBV30
CAWSAPGQGVYGEAFF
TGTGCCTGGAGTGCTCCGGGACAGGGGGTATACGGTGAAGCTTTCTTT
>.|TRBJ2-7|.|TRBV28
CASSLDRFFSYEQYF
TGTGCCAGCAGTCTCGACAGGTTTTTCTCCTACGAGCAGTACTTC
>.|TRBJ1-2|TRBD1|TRBV5-1
CASSSGVNRGVYYGYTF
TGCGCCAGCAGCTCCGGAGTAAACAGGGGAGTTTATTATGGCTACACCTTC
>.|TRBJ1-4|.|TRBV5-1
CASSPRGVGNEKLFF
TGCGCCAGCAGCCCGCGGGGGGTAGGGAATGAAAAACTGTTTTTT
>.|TRBJ2-1|.|TRBV7-6
CASSPDSATYNEQFF
TGTGCCAGCAGCCCGGACTCGGCCACCTACAATGAGCAGTTCTTC
>.|TRBJ1-2|TRBD1|TRBV29-1
CSVDSGGGSGYTF
TGCAGCGTTGATTCAGGGGGCGGTTCTGGCTACACCTTC
>.|TRBJ2-3|.|TRBV10-3
CAISPTGGTDTQYF
TGTGCCATCAGTCCTACGGGGGGCACAGATACGCAGTATTTT
>.|TRBJ2-1|TRBD2|TRBV11-2
CASSLDLAGGQDEQFF
TGTGCCAGCAGCTTAGATCTAGCGGGGGGGCAGGATGAGCAGTTCTTC
>.|TRBJ1-1|.|TRBV19
CASSIYQDTEAFF
TGTGCCAGTAGTATTTATCAGGACACTGAAGCTTTCTTT
>few|TRBJ1-2|TRBD1|TRBV5-5
CASSLVGQGAGGYTF
TGTGCCAGCAGCTTGGTGGGACAGGGGGCTGGCGGCTACACCTTC
>.|TRBJ2-1|.|TRBV7-6
CASSLGASSLGYNEQFF
TGTGCCAGCAGCTTAGGGGCAAGTTCCCTGGGCTACAATGAGCAGTTCTTC
>.|TRBJ2-5|TRBD2|TRBV7-2
CATQLQLAGGETQYF
TGTGCCACCCAGCTACAACTAGCGGGGGGAGAGACCCAGTACTTC
>.|TRBJ2-1|.|TRBV24-1
CATSDTDMPYNEQFF
TGTGCCACCAGTGATACGGACATGCCCTACAATGAGCAGTTCTTC
>.|TRBJ2-3|TRBD1|TRBV3-1/TRBV3-2
CASSQETGGTDTQYF
TGTGCCAGCAGCCAAGAGACAGGGGGCACAGATACGCAGTATTTT
>.|TRBJ1-4|.|TRBV5-6
CASSDLAGKEKLFF
TGTGCCAGCAGTGACTTAGCCGGGAAAGAAAAACTGTTTTTT
>.|TRBJ2-1|.|TRBV4-1
CASSLRPSYNEQFF
TGCGCCAGCAGCCTCCGTCCTTCCTACAATGAGCAGTTCTTC
>.|TRBJ1-6|.|TRBV11-2
CASARGGGKGLHF
TGTGCCAGCGCGCGGGGGGGCGGTAAAGGCCTCCACTTT
>once|TRBJ1-5|.|TRBV7-9
CASSLVLQGYSNQPQHF
TGTGCCAGCAGCTTAGTTCTACAGGGCTATAGCAATCAGCCCCAGCATTTT
>.|TRBJ1-1|.|TRBV7-9
CASSHMNTEAFF
TGTGCCAGCAGCCACATGAACACTGAAGCTTTCTTT
>.|TRBJ2-7|TRBD2|TRBV11-1
CASSLGPSGGAREQYF
TGTGCCAGCAGCTTAGGCCCCAGCGGGGGGGCCAGGGAGCAGTACTTC
>.|TRBJ2-5|TRBD2|TRBV28
CASSPGLRGEGLQETQYF
TGTGCCAGCAGTCCTGGGTTGAGAGGGGAGGGACTCCAAGAGACCCAGTACTTC
>.|TRBJ2-1|TRBD2|TRBV19
CASSKVTSGGAGEQFF
TGTGCCAGTAGTAAAGTGACTAGCGGGGGGGCGGGTGAGCAGTTCTTC
>.|TRBJ1-1|TRBD1|TRBV19
CASSLRTGRMNTEAFF
TGTGCCAGTAGTCTTAGGACAGGGAGAATGAACACTGAAGCTTTCTTT
>.|TRBJ2-7|TRBD2|TRBV28
CASSSGRQPDRSYEQYF
TGTGCCAGCAGTTCCGGGAGGCAGCCGGATAGGTCCTACGAGCAGTACTTC
>.|TRBJ2-5|.|TRBV11-2
CASRRGPGETQYF
TGTGCCAGCAGGCGGGGGCCCGGGGAGACCCAGTACTTC
>once|TRBJ2-5|TRBD2|TRBV19
CASSIGTSIVQETQYF
TGTGCCAGTAGTATCGGGACTAGCATAGTCCAAGAGACCCAGTACTTC
>.|TRBJ1-4|TRBD1|TRBV5-8
CASSTPGQGHEKLFF
TGTGCCAGCAGCACCCCGGGACAGGGACATGAAAAACTGTTTTTT
>.|TRBJ1-2|TRBD1|TRBV29-1
CSVGGSAPSYGYTF
TGCAGCGTAGGGGGCTCGGCACCCTCCTATGGCTACACCTTC
>few|TRBJ2-7|TRBD1|TRBV5-6
CASSPAGTGASYEQYF
TGTGCCAGCAGCCCCGCGGGGACAGGGGCCTCCTACGAGCAGTACTTC
>few|TRBJ2-5|.|TRBV7-2
CASSSGPSQGETQYF
TGTGCCAGCAGCTCAGGACCGTCACAGGGAGAGACCCAGTACTTC
>.|TRBJ1-6|.|TRBV7-2
CASSLVASPLHF
TGTGCCAGCAGCTTAGTAGCTTCACCCCTCCACTTT
>.|TRBJ2-1|TRBD1|TRBV5-1
CASSDEGDRVYNEQFF
TGCGCCAGCAGCGACGAGGGGGACAGGGTCTACAATGAGCAGTTCTTC
>.|TRBJ2-7|TRBD1|TRBV30
CAWGPGTGFDEQYF
TGTGCCTGGGGCCCCGGGACAGGGTTCGACGAGCAGTACTTC
>.|TRBJ2-2|.|TRBV5-6
CASSFQNTGELFF
TGTGCCAGCAGCTTTCAGAACACCGGGGAGCTGTTTTTT
>.|TRBJ1-1|.|TRBV5-4
CASYGGNTEAFF
TGTGCCAGCTACGGGGGGAACACTGAAGCTTTCTTT
>.|TRBJ2-7|.|TRBV7-9
CASSYIHRPELFYF
TGTGCCAGCAGCTATATCCACAGGCCGGAACTATTTTACTTC
>few|TRBJ1-6|TRBD1|TRBV19
CASSPTGTANSPLHF
TGTGCCAGTAGTCCAACCGGGACAGCTAATTCACCCCTCCACTTT
>.|TRBJ1-1|.|TRBV4-2
CASSQEWQNTEAFF
TGTGCCAGCAGCCAAGAGTGGCAGAACACTGAAGCTTTCTTT
>.|TRBJ1-6|.|TRBV6-1
CASSENPLGSYNSPLHF
TGTGCCAGCAGTGAAAACCCCCTCGGCTCCTATAATTCACCCCTCCACTTT
>.|TRBJ2-7|.|TRBV13
CASSQGLYEQYF
TGTGCCAGCAGCCAGGGCCTCTACGAGCAGTACTTC
>.|TRBJ1-6|TRBD1|TRBV4-2
CASSQLTAGTDNSPLHF
TGTGCCAGCAGCCAACTAACCGCCGGGACAGACAATTCACCCCTCCACTTT
>once|TRBJ2-5|.|TRBV4-1
CASSPREQETQYF
TGCGCCAGCAGCCCCCGGGAACAAGAGACCCAGTACTTC
>once|TRBJ2-3|TRBD1|TRBV7-2
CASSLSSGTADTQYF
TGTGCCAGCAGCTTATCATCCGGGACAGCAGATACGCAGTATTTT
>once|TRBJ1-6|.|TRBV5-4
CASSLDQGVSPLHF
TGTGCCAGCAGCCTGGATCAGGGTGTTTCACCCCTCCACTTT
>.|TRBJ1-1|TRBD1|TRBV2
CASISSRDRKAFF
TGTGCCAGCATCTCCTCCCGGGACAGAAAAGCTTTCTTT
>.|TRBJ1-5|.|TRBV19
CASNQGNQPQHF
TGTGCCAGCAACCAGGGTAATCAGCCCCAGCATTTT
>.|TRBJ1-3|TRBD1|TRBV6-5
CASSYSTGWGNTIYF
TGTGCCAGCAGTTACTCGACAGGGTGGGGAAACACCATATATTTT
>.|TRBJ1-4|.|TRBV30
CAWSVPSGVNEKLFF
TGTGCCTGGAGTGTACCGTCAGGGGTAAATGAAAAACTGTTTTTT
>.|TRBJ1-2|TRBD1|TRBV7-8
CASSLAWGQGEDYTF
TGTGCCAGCAGCTTAGCGTGGGGACAGGGGGAGGACTACACCTTC
>.|TRBJ1-5|.|TRBV30
CAWSVAGMGQPQHF
TGTGCCTGGAGTGTTGCGGGAATGGGTCAGCCCCAGCATTTT
>.|TRBJ2-2|.|TRBV7-9
CASSLGDTNTGELFF
TGTGCCAGCAGCTTAGGGGACACGAACACCGGGGAGCTGTTTTTT